The next 4 T cell receptor beta chains were all read from a single sample in a study of Ad26.COV2.S vaccination and SARS-CoV-2 variants. Repertoires were generated with immunoSEQ multiplex PCR, while TCRdb's copy carries only in-frame clones and drops some. Here the sample spans hundreds of thousands of clones, roughly 90% being singletons. Stated treatment: 19 received Ad26.COV2.S at low or high dose, single or two shots; several received placebo; per-sample allocation not given. After the first vaccine or placebo injection, samples were drawn on day 63. Specimen: peripheral blood, collected in a trial of Ad26.COV2.S vaccine versus placebo. The receptors come from a person between 18 and 60 years old who received the Ad26.COV2.S COVID-19 vaccine or a placebo.

The chain employs TRBV6-5 and TRBJ2-1; 8 bases line up with TRBD2. V was pared by 6 bases and J by 8 bases, with 3 bases of the junction left unmatched. This CDR3 is built from 12 residues. The germline V gene has CDR1 MNHEY and CDR2 SVGAGI. Written as DNA, the CDR3 is TGTGCCAGCAGCGCAGCGGGGGATGAGCAGTTCTTC. Encoded protein: CASSAAGDEQFF.

This chain uses TRBV6-2 or TRBV6-3 with TRBJ2-7; 8 nucleotides line up with TRBD1. This CDR3 region has 16 residues. CDR1 is MNHEY and CDR2 is SVGEGT in the germline V gene. Trimming removed 4 bases from V and 0 bases from J; junction bases left unmatched: 8. The CDR3 DNA is TGTGCCAGCAGTTCCCCGGGACAGGTGGGCTCCTACGAGCAGTACTTC. It specifies CASSSPGQVGSYEQYF.

The chain combines TRBV6-1 with TRBJ1-5; D not certain. This CDR3 is built from 14 residues. Per the germline V gene, CDR1 is MNHNS and CDR2 is SASEGT. V lost 0 bases and J 4 bases, leaving 7 bases between the germline ends. This CDR3 is CASSEAVKNQPQHF. The CDR3 nucleotides read TGTGCCAGCAGTGAAGCCGTGAAAAATCAGCCCCAGCATTTT.

The CDR3 nucleotides are TGTGCTAGTGGTTTGGCTAGCGGGGGGCACACAGATACGCAGTATTTT. This gives the protein CASGLASGGHTDTQYF. The chain carries TRBV12-5 and TRBJ2-3; TRBD2 aligns across 11 bases. Trimming at V came to 1 base and at J to 2 bases, leaving 2 bases not matched to a gene. Germline lookup yields CDR1 LGHNT and CDR2 FRNRAP. The CDR3 length is 16 residues. Drawing the rest from reference TRBV12-5 and TRBJ2-3, the complete variable domain is DARVTQTPRHKVTEMGQEVTMRCQPILGHNTVFWYRQTMMQGLELLAYFRNRAPLDDSGMPKDRFSAEMPDATLATLKIQPSEPRDSAVYFCASGLASGGHTDTQYFGPGTRLTVL.